This T cell receptor (beta chain) was sequenced for a study of human T cells and chemical hapten exposure. Each CDR3 protein gets one entry after TCRdb re-called the RACE reads with MiXCR. The sample lists more than 250,000 distinct CDR3 sequences, approximately 8.6% occurring once. Trimming removed 6 bases from V and 4 bases from J, with 12 bases in between. This CDR3 contains 13 residues. This clonotype occurred a few times. Time point noted: pre-sensitization, week 0. Specified treatment: therapeutic diphenylcyclopropenone sensitization with weekly scalp DPC. The chain is built from TRBV12-3 or TRBV12-4 and TRBJ1-2, with D unresolved. This sequence was found in a woman in her thirties or forties with alopecia areata. Some clones in this sample may be carry-over from other donors' samples. The sample in question was whole blood, obtained in connection with sensitization to the hapten diphenylcyclopropenone (DPC). CDR3 nucleotide sequence: TGTGCCAGCAGCCCCCTACCGAGCTATGGCTACACCTTC. It codes for CASSPLPSYGYTF.